A selection of T cell receptor beta chains follows, all from one sample in a study of T cell changes during pregnancy in multiple sclerosis. The table came from immunoSEQ multiplex PCR; TCRdb's copy has only in-frame clones and leaves some out. In the table there are around 100,000 clones, roughly 90% of which are singletons. Sequenced material: peripheral blood, taken in the third trimester of pregnancy. These receptors all come from a female donor with multiple sclerosis, enrolled in a pregnancy study. The CDR3 runs from the conserved cysteine through the conserved F or W. A D gene is named only where the DNA matches it firmly. Where a row states a size, it is once, few, many or the class of an expanded clone; other rows omit it.

v_gene: TRBV28; abundance: .; d_gene: .; j_gene: TRBJ2-7; CDR3aa: CASSFGTIKYF; CDR3nt: TGTGCCAGCAGTTTCGGGACAATAAAGTACTTC
v_gene: TRBV5-4; abundance: once; d_gene: TRBD2; j_gene: TRBJ2-7; CDR3aa: CASSSAGGLAEQYF; CDR3nt: TGTGCCAGCAGCTCAGCGGGGGGGCTGGCCGAGCAGTACTTC
v_gene: TRBV27; abundance: .; d_gene: .; j_gene: TRBJ1-1; CDR3aa: CASSLTMDRGVAFF; CDR3nt: TGTGCCAGCAGTTTAACTATGGACAGAGGTGTAGCTTTCTTT
v_gene: TRBV28; abundance: .; d_gene: .; j_gene: TRBJ2-4; CDR3aa: CASSRSAKNIQYF; CDR3nt: TGTGCCAGCAGTCGGTCAGCCAAAAACATTCAGTACTTC
v_gene: TRBV6-5; abundance: .; d_gene: .; j_gene: TRBJ2-3; CDR3aa: CASRRTSTDTQYF; CDR3nt: TGTGCCAGCCGACGGACTAGCACAGATACGCAGTATTTT
v_gene: TRBV27; abundance: .; d_gene: TRBD1; j_gene: TRBJ1-2; CDR3aa: CASSLLSTGGRYGYTF; CDR3nt: TGTGCCAGCAGTCTCCTGTCGACAGGGGGCCGCTATGGCTACACCTTC
v_gene: TRBV11-2; abundance: .; d_gene: .; j_gene: TRBJ1-2; CDR3aa: CASSSSTGTWYGYTF; CDR3nt: TGTGCCAGCAGCTCGAGTACTGGGACTTGGTATGGCTACACCTTC
v_gene: TRBV5-6; abundance: once; d_gene: .; j_gene: TRBJ2-7; CDR3aa: CASSLRSRGKHEQYF; CDR3nt: TGTGCCAGCAGCTTGCGGTCCAGGGGAAAGCACGAGCAGTACTTC
v_gene: TRBV9; abundance: .; d_gene: TRBD1; j_gene: TRBJ1-2; CDR3aa: CASSVEVGDRGRGSGGYTF; CDR3nt: TGTGCCAGCAGCGTAGAGGTAGGGGACAGGGGGCGGGGCTCGGGGGGCTACACCTTC
v_gene: TRBV12-2; abundance: .; d_gene: .; j_gene: TRBJ2-3; CDR3aa: CASRLELAGKRFTDTQYF; CDR3nt: TGTGCAAGTCGCTTAGAACTAGCGGGGAAGCGGTTCACAGATACGCAGTATTTT
v_gene: TRBV6-5; abundance: .; d_gene: .; j_gene: TRBJ1-1; CDR3aa: CASSSPGGVGTEAFF; CDR3nt: TGTGCCAGCAGTTCGCCCGGGGGGGTAGGGACTGAAGCTTTCTTT
v_gene: TRBV9; abundance: .; d_gene: .; j_gene: TRBJ1-1; CDR3aa: CASSVGSRVGMNTEAFF; CDR3nt: TGTGCCAGCAGCGTAGGTTCCAGGGTAGGGATGAACACTGAAGCTTTCTTT
v_gene: TRBV20-1; abundance: .; d_gene: .; j_gene: TRBJ2-1; CDR3aa: CSALTGNEQFF; CDR3nt: TGCAGTGCTCTAACGGGAAATGAGCAGTTCTTC
v_gene: TRBV20-1; abundance: .; d_gene: TRBD2; j_gene: TRBJ2-5; CDR3aa: CSAGLGRFYF; CDR3nt: TGCAGTGCAGGACTAGGTCGGTTCTACTTC
v_gene: TRBV2; abundance: .; d_gene: TRBD2; j_gene: TRBJ2-1; CDR3aa: CASTIGLAGAYNEQFF; CDR3nt: TGTGCCAGCACGATAGGACTAGCGGGAGCCTACAATGAGCAGTTCTTC
v_gene: TRBV4-2; abundance: .; d_gene: TRBD2; j_gene: TRBJ2-3; CDR3aa: CASSQTSGSTDTQYF; CDR3nt: TGTGCCAGCAGCCAGACTAGCGGAAGCACAGATACGCAGTATTTT
v_gene: TRBV27; abundance: .; d_gene: TRBD2; j_gene: TRBJ2-5; CDR3aa: CASGQLAGGSGTQYF; CDR3nt: TGTGCCAGCGGCCAACTAGCGGGAGGGAGCGGGACCCAGTACTTC
v_gene: TRBV7-3; abundance: .; d_gene: .; j_gene: TRBJ2-2; CDR3aa: CASSLNPIGGTGELFF; CDR3nt: TGTGCCAGCAGCTTAAATCCTATCGGAGGAACCGGGGAGCTGTTTTTT
v_gene: TRBV7-2; abundance: .; d_gene: TRBD2; j_gene: TRBJ2-1; CDR3aa: CASSRPRTSGRNEQFF; CDR3nt: TGTGCCAGCAGCCGCCCCCGGACTAGCGGGAGAAATGAGCAGTTCTTC
v_gene: TRBV4-1; abundance: once; d_gene: TRBD1; j_gene: TRBJ2-1; CDR3aa: CASSQVSSVSGTGSNEQFF; CDR3nt: TGCGCCAGCAGCCAAGTAAGTTCCGTTTCCGGGACAGGGTCCAATGAGCAGTTCTTC
v_gene: TRBV4-1; abundance: once; d_gene: .; j_gene: TRBJ2-3; CDR3aa: CASSQDRDFLTNTQYF; CDR3nt: TGCGCCAGCAGCCAAGATCGAGACTTCCTCACAAATACGCAGTATTTT
v_gene: TRBV9; abundance: .; d_gene: TRBD1; j_gene: TRBJ2-2; CDR3aa: CASSVVSSGRGTGELFF; CDR3nt: TGTGCCAGCAGCGTAGTTAGTTCTGGCAGGGGGACCGGGGAGCTGTTTTTT
v_gene: TRBV19; abundance: once; d_gene: .; j_gene: TRBJ1-1; CDR3aa: CASSTRTRGYSEAFF; CDR3nt: TGTGCCAGTAGTACCCGGACCAGGGGTTACAGCGAAGCTTTCTTT
v_gene: TRBV10-1; abundance: .; d_gene: TRBD1; j_gene: TRBJ2-2; CDR3aa: CASSAAGTGGDTGELFF; CDR3nt: TGCGCCAGCAGTGCAGCCGGGACAGGGGGCGACACCGGGGAGCTGTTTTTT
v_gene: TRBV6-6; abundance: .; d_gene: .; j_gene: TRBJ2-7; CDR3aa: CASTNQGSDEQYF; CDR3nt: TGTGCCAGCACGAATCAGGGGTCCGACGAGCAGTACTTC
v_gene: TRBV6-6; abundance: .; d_gene: TRBD2; j_gene: TRBJ2-3; CDR3aa: CASGGKSTDTQYF; CDR3nt: TGTGCCTCGGGGGGTAAATCGACAGATACGCAGTATTTT
v_gene: TRBV4-1; abundance: few; d_gene: .; j_gene: TRBJ1-1; CDR3aa: CASSHAGVGRNTEAFF; CDR3nt: TGCGCCAGCAGCCACGCGGGGGTCGGGCGTAACACTGAAGCTTTCTTT
v_gene: TRBV5-1; abundance: .; d_gene: TRBD2; j_gene: TRBJ2-5; CDR3aa: CASSSRTSGFQETQYF; CDR3nt: TGCGCCAGCAGCTCCAGGACTAGCGGGTTCCAAGAGACCCAGTACTTC
v_gene: TRBV15; abundance: .; d_gene: .; j_gene: TRBJ2-5; CDR3aa: CATSREVTREETQYF; CDR3nt: TGTGCCACCAGCAGGGAGGTGACTAGAGAAGAGACCCAGTACTTC
v_gene: TRBV27; abundance: few; d_gene: TRBD1; j_gene: TRBJ1-1; CDR3aa: CASSLEGRGVGTEAFF; CDR3nt: TGTGCCAGCAGTTTAGAGGGCAGGGGGGTGGGAACTGAAGCTTTCTTT
v_gene: TRBV5-8; abundance: .; d_gene: .; j_gene: TRBJ1-4; CDR3aa: CASSLGASSNEKLFF; CDR3nt: TGTGCCAGCAGCTTGGGTGCATCTAGTAATGAAAAACTGTTTTTT
v_gene: TRBV4-2; abundance: once; d_gene: TRBD1; j_gene: TRBJ2-1; CDR3aa: CASSPGQGQYNEQFF; CDR3nt: TGTGCCAGCAGCCCCGGACAGGGCCAGTACAATGAGCAGTTCTTC
v_gene: TRBV7-9; abundance: .; d_gene: TRBD1; j_gene: TRBJ1-2; CDR3aa: CASSSALTGGLDYGYTF; CDR3nt: TGTGCCAGCAGCTCCGCCTTGACAGGGGGCCTTGACTATGGCTACACCTTC
v_gene: TRBV28; abundance: .; d_gene: TRBD1; j_gene: TRBJ1-2; CDR3aa: CASSPAGQSNYGYTF; CDR3nt: TGTGCCAGCAGTCCGGCGGGACAGTCGAACTATGGCTACACCTTC
v_gene: TRBV2; abundance: .; d_gene: TRBD1; j_gene: TRBJ2-7; CDR3aa: CATLTGQDEQYF; CDR3nt: TGTGCCACATTGACAGGGCAAGACGAGCAGTACTTC
v_gene: TRBV15; abundance: .; d_gene: .; j_gene: TRBJ2-2; CDR3aa: CATSSTPRVYTGELFF; CDR3nt: TGTGCCACCAGCAGCACCCCCCGGGTCTACACCGGGGAGCTGTTTTTT
v_gene: TRBV18; abundance: .; d_gene: TRBD2; j_gene: TRBJ2-7; CDR3aa: CASSASGGQYEQYF; CDR3nt: TGTGCCAGCTCAGCTAGCGGGGGACAATACGAGCAGTACTTC
v_gene: TRBV28; abundance: .; d_gene: TRBD2; j_gene: TRBJ2-1; CDR3aa: CASTTTSGRRDNEQFF; CDR3nt: TGTGCCAGCACCACGACTAGCGGGAGAAGAGACAATGAGCAGTTCTTC
v_gene: TRBV5-1; abundance: .; d_gene: .; j_gene: TRBJ1-5; CDR3aa: CASSLGSEGQPQHF; CDR3nt: TGCGCCAGCAGCTTGGGCAGCGAAGGTCAGCCCCAGCATTTT
v_gene: TRBV2; abundance: .; d_gene: .; j_gene: TRBJ2-1; CDR3aa: CASSTLRHLDVGDEQFF; CDR3nt: TGTGCCAGCAGCACCCTCCGACACCTCGACGTGGGCGATGAGCAGTTCTTC
v_gene: TRBV7-2; abundance: .; d_gene: TRBD1; j_gene: TRBJ2-5; CDR3aa: CASSRKGAGETQYF; CDR3nt: TGTGCCAGCAGCCGCAAGGGGGCAGGGGAGACCCAGTACTTC
v_gene: TRBV2; abundance: .; d_gene: .; j_gene: TRBJ2-5; CDR3aa: CASPEGGDQETQYF; CDR3nt: TGTGCCAGCCCAGAAGGCGGTGACCAAGAGACCCAGTACTTC
v_gene: TRBV2; abundance: .; d_gene: .; j_gene: TRBJ2-5; CDR3aa: CASSGVQETQYF; CDR3nt: TGTGCCAGCAGCGGGGTCCAAGAGACCCAGTACTTC
v_gene: TRBV11-3; abundance: .; d_gene: .; j_gene: TRBJ1-1; CDR3aa: CASSLDSLNTEAFF; CDR3nt: TGTGCCAGCAGCTTGGACAGCTTGAACACTGAAGCTTTCTTT
v_gene: TRBV28; abundance: .; d_gene: TRBD1; j_gene: TRBJ1-1; CDR3aa: CASSPRTGLDTEAFF; CDR3nt: TGTGCCAGCAGTCCAAGGACAGGGCTGGACACTGAAGCTTTCTTT
v_gene: TRBV7-6; abundance: .; d_gene: TRBD1; j_gene: TRBJ2-5; CDR3aa: CASSPRGGTGATSTQYF; CDR3nt: TGTGCCAGCAGCCCCCGTGGGGGGACAGGGGCGACGAGCACCCAGTACTTC
v_gene: TRBV12-2; abundance: .; d_gene: .; j_gene: TRBJ2-5; CDR3aa: CASRLAQDRGRETQYF; CDR3nt: TGTGCAAGTCGCTTAGCGCAGGACAGGGGGCGAGAGACCCAGTACTTC
v_gene: TRBV9; abundance: .; d_gene: TRBD2; j_gene: TRBJ2-7; CDR3aa: CASSVSGSNLRYEQYF; CDR3nt: TGTGCCAGCAGCGTAAGCGGGAGTAACTTAAGGTACGAGCAGTACTTC
v_gene: TRBV7-8; abundance: .; d_gene: TRBD1; j_gene: TRBJ1-1; CDR3aa: CASSLGQYEEAFF; CDR3nt: TGTGCCAGCAGCTTGGGACAGTACGAAGAAGCTTTCTTT
v_gene: TRBV6-6; abundance: .; d_gene: .; j_gene: TRBJ1-2; CDR3aa: CASSPTQGTYGYTF; CDR3nt: TGTGCCAGCAGTCCCACACAGGGAACCTATGGCTACACCTTC
v_gene: TRBV30; abundance: .; d_gene: TRBD2; j_gene: TRBJ2-3; CDR3aa: CAWSVGLAGASSSTDTQYF; CDR3nt: TGTGCCTGGAGTGTCGGACTAGCGGGGGCCTCCTCCAGCACAGATACGCAGTATTTT